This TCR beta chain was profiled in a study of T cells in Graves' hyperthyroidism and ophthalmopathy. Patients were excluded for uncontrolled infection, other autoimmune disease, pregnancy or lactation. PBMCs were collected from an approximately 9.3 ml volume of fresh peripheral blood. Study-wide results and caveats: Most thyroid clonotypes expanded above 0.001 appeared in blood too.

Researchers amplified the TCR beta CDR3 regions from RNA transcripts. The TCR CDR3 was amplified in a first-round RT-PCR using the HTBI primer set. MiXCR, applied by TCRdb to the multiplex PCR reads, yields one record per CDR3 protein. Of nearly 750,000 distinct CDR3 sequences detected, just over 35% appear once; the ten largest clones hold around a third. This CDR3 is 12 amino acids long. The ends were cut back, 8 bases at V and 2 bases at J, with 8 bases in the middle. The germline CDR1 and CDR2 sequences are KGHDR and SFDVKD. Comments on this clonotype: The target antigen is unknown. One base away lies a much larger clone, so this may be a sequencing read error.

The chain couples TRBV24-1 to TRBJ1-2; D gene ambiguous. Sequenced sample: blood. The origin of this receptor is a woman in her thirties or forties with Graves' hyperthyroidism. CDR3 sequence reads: CATIAFNYGYTF. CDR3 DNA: TGTGCCACCATTGCCTTCAACTATGGCTACACCTTC.